These 23 T cell receptor beta chains originate from one sample sequenced in a study of T cell repertoires in cytomegalovirus infection. MiXCR, applied by TCRdb to the reads, yields one record per CDR3 protein. The profile shows a few hundred thousand distinct CDR3 sequences, about 39% of them singletons. These receptors are not linked to any known antigen. The material was cultured PBMCs, obtained from culture after CMV antigen stimulation. These receptors all come from a human donor in good health (CMV status not recorded). Some clones in this sample may be carry-over from other donors' samples.

The chain recombines TRBV25-1 with TRBJ2-1; D is perhaps TRBD1 (5 bases). This CDR3 comprises 10 residues. V was shortened by 8 bases and J by 8 bases, with 7 bases between the two germline ends. CDR1 MGHDK and CDR2 SYGVNS come from the germline V gene. DNA of the CDR3: TGTGCCAGCTCAGGGTATGAGCAGTTCTTC. Amino acid sequence: CASSGYEQFF.

This clonotype was found a few times. The V call is TRBV7-9, the J call TRBJ2-7; TRBD2 aligns across 8 bases. J lost 3 bases, V lost 5 bases, and 21 bases had no gene match. CDR3 length: 19 amino acids. The germline gives CDR1 SEHNR, CDR2 FQNEAQ (reference sequence). The CDR3 region is CASSPTTFEGSGNYYEQYF. The CDR3 nucleotides read TGTGCCAGCAGCCCGACGACTTTTGAGGGTAGCGGGAACTACTACGAGCAGTACTTC.

This clonotype was observed many times. The V gene is TRBV7-2, the J gene TRBJ2-3, with D possibly TRBD1 on 6 matching bases. V was cut by 7 bases and J by 4 bases, with 15 bases left in between. The CDR3 extends over 14 amino acids. Germline V CDR1 and CDR2: SGHTA, FQGNSA. The CDR3, as DNA: TGTGCCAGCACCTTCTGGGGGCGGTCAGATACGCAGTATTTT. This codes for CASTFWGRSDTQYF.

The chain is built from TRBV12-3 or TRBV12-4 and TRBJ1-5, with 8 bases identical to TRBD1. J was trimmed by 7 bases and V by 9 bases; bases with no gene match: 8. The CDR3 totals 13 residues. This CDR3 is CASQGAGWQPQHF. The CDR3, as DNA: TGTGCCAGTCAGGGGGCAGGATGGCAGCCCCAGCATTTT.

This chain links TRBV7-2 with TRBJ2-7, with 7 bases fitting TRBD1. The trim removed 5 bases at V and 4 bases at J, leaving 11 bases unmatched. Germline values: CDR1 SGHTA, CDR2 FQGNSA. The CDR3 loop spans 15 amino acids. CDR3 bases: TGTGCCAGCAGCCCTCAGACAGGGCCCGAGTACGAGCAGTACTTC. Protein product: CASSPQTGPEYEQYF.

This chain joins TRBV4-1 and TRBJ1-2, with a tentative D call TRBD1 (6 bases). The CDR3 is made up of 15 amino acids. V gave up 0 bases and J gave up 5 bases, with 13 bases separating them. Germline V gene data show CDR1 as MGHRA and CDR2 as YSYEKL. The CDR3 here is CASSQEFGGAYGYTF. The DNA of the CDR3 is TGCGCCAGCAGCCAAGAATTCGGGGGCGCGTATGGCTACACCTTC.

This clonotype appeared a few times. The rearrangement links TRBV4-1 to TRBJ2-5; 10 positions match TRBD2. V lost 5 bases, J lost 4 bases, and 7 bases stayed unmatched. This CDR3 has 15 amino acids. Germline-derived CDR1 and CDR2 are MGHRA and YSYEKL. The CDR3 sequence is CASSVLAGARETQYF. The CDR3, as DNA: TGCGCCAGCAGCGTTCTAGCGGGGGCGCGAGAGACCCAGTACTTC.

A few counts support this clonotype. The chain uses TRBV20-1 and TRBJ1-2; D is uncertain. Trimming cost V 4 bases and J 4 bases, with 13 bases left between them. Germline V lookup: CDR1 DFQATT, CDR2 SNEGSKA (reference sequence). The CDR3 sequence is 13 residues long. CDR3 protein: CSAIPGVGYGYTF. In nucleotides, the CDR3 is TGCAGTGCTATCCCTGGTGTGGGCTATGGCTACACCTTC.

The chain combines TRBV7-8 with TRBJ2-3, with 12 bases that match TRBD2. The trim removed 1 base at V and 5 bases at J, leaving 1 base unmatched. This CDR3 is 15 amino acids long. Per germline, CDR1 SGHVS and CDR2 FQNEAQ. CDR3 loop: CASSLGLAGEDTQYF. CDR3 in DNA: TGTGCCAGCAGCTTAGGACTAGCGGGAGAAGATACGCAGTATTTT.

To note about this clonotype: A junction boundary mismatches the germline segment, possibly from a read error. The chain is built from TRBV5-3 and TRBJ2-3; D call uncertain. TRBV5-3 is an open reading frame, and its role is uncertain. There are 14 residues in the CDR3. For the CDR3, the DNA is TGTGCCAGCAGCTCCCCTTCCGATCTAGATACGCAGTATTTT. Protein product: CASSSPSDLDTQYF.

The rearrangement joins TRBV3-1 to TRBJ1-2; no reliable D call. The CDR3 length is 13 residues. The V gene lost 2 bases and the J gene lost 5 bases, with 9 bases spanning the gap. The germline CDR1 and CDR2 sequences are LGHDT and YNNKEL (reference sequence). The CDR3 sequence is CASSQFRGYGYTF. The CDR3 nucleotides read TGTGCCAGCAGCCAATTTCGGGGTTATGGCTACACCTTC.

This clonotype was seen a handful of times. The rearrangement links TRBV10-3 to TRBJ1-5; TRBD1 agrees at 9 bases. CDR1 and CDR2 from the germline V gene are ENHRY and SYGVKD. Germline trimming cut 9 bases from V and 1 base from J; bases unmatched to any gene: 7. This CDR3 region has 15 residues. As DNA, the CDR3 is TGTGCCATTTCACAGGGGGCGCGGAGCAATCAGCCCCAGCATTTT. Protein sequence: CAISQGARSNQPQHF.

A note on this clonotype: The junction differs from germline at one of its ends, possibly a read error. The J gene is TRBJ1-1, the V gene TRBV5-3; D not resolved. TRBV5-3 is an ORF, and what it does is uncertain. The CDR3 is made up of 14 amino acids. The CDR3 reads CASSLQSPNTEAFF. Here the CDR3 DNA reads TGTGCCAGCAGCTTGCAGAGCCCTAACACTGAAGCTTTCTTT.

The rearrangement links TRBV5-4 to TRBJ2-5; D not certain. Trimming took 0 bases from V and 2 from J, leaving 8 bases between them. This CDR3 spans 14 amino acids. Looked up from germline, CDR1 is SGHNT and CDR2 is YYREEE (reference sequence). CDR3 DNA: TGTGCCAGCAGCTTGGTGGCTGAACAAGAGACCCAGTACTTC. It specifies CASSLVAEQETQYF.

This chain joins TRBV28 and TRBJ2-7; tentative D call: TRBD2 (6 bases). Deletions cut 6 bases from V and 2 bases from J, with 11 bases between. Germline V gives CDR1 MDHEN, CDR2 SYDVKM. This CDR3 has 13 amino acids. CDR3 residues: CASRAGIPYEQYF. The CDR3 coding sequence is TGTGCCAGCAGGGCGGGGATCCCCTACGAGCAGTACTTC.

This clonotype was seen a few times. This sequence joins TRBV7-2 and TRBJ1-6; D perhaps matches TRBD1 (5 bases). V lost 5 bases to trimming and J lost 9 bases, with 17 bases between them. The CDR3 spans 15 residues. Germline CDR1 reads SGHTA; CDR2 reads FQGNSA. CDR3 amino acids: CASSPQWGSGSPLHF. CDR3 sequence (DNA): TGTGCCAGCAGCCCTCAGTGGGGGTCGGGTTCACCCCTCCACTTT.

The V gene is TRBV7-6, the J gene TRBJ2-7; no clear D. Germline V gene lookup returns CDR1 SGHVS and CDR2 FNYEAQ. Trimming removed 5 bases at V and 0 bases at J, with 14 bases between. This CDR3 comprises 15 residues. CDR3 nucleotides: TGTGCCAGCAGCCCCCCGGGCAGGACCTCCTACGAGCAGTACTTC. Encoded protein: CASSPPGRTSYEQYF.

The gene calls are TRBV29-1 and TRBJ2-7; 10 nucleotides line up with TRBD2. With V trimmed by 6 bases and J by 5 bases, 13 bases remained unmatched. The germline V gene has CDR1 SQVTM and CDR2 ANQGSEA. The CDR3 sequence is 15 residues long. The CDR3 is CSVAGRSSGSDEQYF. In DNA, the CDR3 is TGCAGCGTGGCGGGGAGGTCTAGCGGGAGTGACGAGCAGTACTTC.

The chain uses TRBV7-8 and TRBJ1-3, with a weak D call TRBD1 (5 bases). Germline V gene lookup returns CDR1 SGHVS and CDR2 FQNEAQ. CDR3 length equals 15 residues. Trimming took 11 bases from V and 0 from J, leaving 17 bases between them. The CDR3 spells CAGGGGPFSGNTIYF. DNA of the CDR3: TGTGCCGGGGGGGGGGGACCTTTCTCTGGAAACACCATATATTTT. The complete variable domain, with remaining parts taken from reference TRBV7-8 and TRBJ1-3, reads GAGVSQSPRYKVAKRGQDVALRCDPISGHVSLFWYQQALGQGPEFLTYFQNEAQLDKSGLPSDRFFAERPEGSVSTLKIQRTQQEDSAVYLCAGGGGPFSGNTIYFGEGSWLTVV.

This clonotype was recorded many times. This chain joins TRBV7-2 and TRBJ2-3, with D possibly TRBD2 on 5 matching bases. V lost 5 bases, J lost 0 bases, and 12 bases lay in between. The CDR3 runs 15 residues. Germline V gives CDR1 SGHTA, CDR2 FQGNSA. Written as DNA, the CDR3 is TGTGCCAGCAGCAATCCAGCGGCTAGCACAGATACGCAGTATTTT. This gives the protein CASSNPAASTDTQYF. The full variable domain, in which reference TRBV7-2 and TRBJ2-3 provide the parts outside the CDR3, is GAGVSQSPSNKVTEKGKDVELRCDPISGHTALYWYRQSLGQGLEFLIYFQGNSAPDKSGLPSDRFSAERTGGSVSTLTIQRTQQEDSAVYLCASSNPAASTDTQYFGPGTRLTVL.

This chain connects TRBV24-1 to TRBJ2-5; 9 bases match TRBD1. The CDR3 is made up of 15 amino acids. V gave up 4 bases and J gave up 4 bases; unmatched junction bases: 6. CDR1 and CDR2 from the germline V gene are KGHDR and SFDVKD. The CDR3 loop is CATSEPGQGRETQYF. The CDR3 DNA is TGTGCCACCAGTGAACCGGGACAGGGAAGAGAGACCCAGTACTTC.

The chain carries TRBV11-2 and TRBJ2-7; 10 nucleotides align to TRBD2. Looked up from germline, CDR1 is SGHAT and CDR2 is FQNNGV. The CDR3 consists of 15 residues. The ends lost 4 bases at V and 2 bases at J; junction bases unmatched: 5. CDR3 nucleotides: TGTGCCAGCAGCTCCCCTAGCGGGGGAACCTACGAGCAGTACTTC. Protein product: CASSSPSGGTYEQYF.

J is TRBJ2-2 and V is TRBV20-1; 7 bases agree with TRBD2. The CDR3 extends over 17 amino acids. V was pared by 3 bases and J by 0 bases, with 10 bases of the junction left unmatched. The V gene's germline CDR1 is DFQATT and CDR2 SNEGSKA (reference sequence). The CDR3 sequence is CSARGFGLAANTGELFF. The CDR3 DNA sequence: TGCAGTGCTAGGGGCTTCGGGCTAGCGGCGAACACCGGGGAGCTGTTTTTT.